One and the same sample provided the 2 T cell receptor beta chains below, sequenced in a study of OX40 agonist ivuxolimab in advanced cancers. Sequencing used immunoSEQ multiplex PCR; TCRdb keeps in-frame clones, though not all of them. The sample lists under 60,000 clones, 85% to 90% occurring once. Sequencing was performed on CD4+ or CD8+ T cells sorted from blood, taken in a trial of the OX40 agonist ivuxolimab. Receptors were obtained from an adult with an advanced solid tumor such as melanoma, head and neck, liver or kidney cancer.

The chain couples TRBV27 to TRBJ1-4; possible D gene TRBD1, 6 bases. Germline lookup yields CDR1 MNHEY and CDR2 SMNVEV (reference sequence). Trimming removed 3 bases from V and 8 bases from J, with 13 bases in between. CDR3 length: 14 residues. The CDR3 DNA sequence: TGTGCCAGCAGTTTGAGGGGGGATCGAGAAAAACTGTTTTTT. Translated, it gives CASSLRGDREKLFF.

This clone has more than one count but fewer than ten. V usage is TRBV14 and J usage is TRBJ2-3; D is uncertain. CDR1 is SGHDN, CDR2 FVKESK, per germline. The ends were cut back, 0 bases at V and 6 bases at J, with 16 bases in the middle. This CDR3 has 16 residues. The CDR3 region has the DNA TGTGCCAGCAGCCAAGATCAACTGTGGAGCATTGATACGCAGTATTTT. It specifies CASSQDQLWSIDTQYF.